A selection of T cell receptor beta chains follows, all from one sample in a study of T cell clonotyping in hematopoietic cell transplantation. Profiled with immunoSEQ multiplex PCR; TCRdb holds only in-frame clones, not every one. This sample yields over 8,500 clones, of which around 45% are seen a single time; about 7.7% belongs to the top ten. Sequences were derived from PBMCs, sampled 30 days after allogeneic stem cell transplant. The receptors originated from a male patient in his fifties or sixties who had an allogeneic stem cell transplant from an unrelated donor, so the T cells may come from the graft donor. Some clones in this sample may be carry-over from other donors' samples. Each CDR3 is given with its conserved first and last residue. D genes are given only for firm matches. Some rows mark clone size as missing; the rest say once, few, many or name a class of expanded clone.

clone_size | j_call | v_call | d_call | cdr3_nt | cdr3_aa
NA | TRBJ1-1 | TRBV11-3 | NA | TGTGCCAGCAGCTTAGGGGAGGGCACTGAAGCTTTCTTT | CASSLGEGTEAFF
NA | TRBJ2-1 | TRBV7-8 | TRBD2 | TGTGCCAGCAGCCGGGGACTAATATACAATGAGCAGTTCTTC | CASSRGLIYNEQFF
few | TRBJ1-5 | TRBV29-1 | NA | TGCAGCGTGGGGGACACTAGCAATCAGCCCCAGCATTTT | CSVGDTSNQPQHF
NA | TRBJ2-2 | TRBV7-2 | NA | TGTGCCAGCAGCGCCCAGGGGGGAGTTATGGGGGAGCTGTTTTTT | CASSAQGGVMGELFF
few | TRBJ2-7 | TRBV29-1 | NA | TGCAGCGTTGTCGGAACAGGAGTCTCCTACGAGCAGTACTTC | CSVVGTGVSYEQYF
NA | TRBJ1-3 | TRBV10-3 | TRBD1 | TGTGCCATCAGTGGACAGACAGGGAACACTGGAAACACCATATATTTT | CAISGQTGNTGNTIYF
NA | TRBJ2-2 | TRBV9 | NA | TGTGCCAGCAGCGTAGGGGCAGGGAGGACCGGGGAGCTGTTTTTT | CASSVGAGRTGELFF
NA | TRBJ1-2 | TRBV7-8 | NA | TGTGCCGGCGCTGAGTCAAGGTTGAACTATGGCTACACCTTC | CAGAESRLNYGYTF
NA | TRBJ2-2 | TRBV29-1 | NA | TGCAGCGTTGACCGGGAAGGGGAAACCGGGGAGCTGTTTTTT | CSVDREGETGELFF
NA | TRBJ2-1 | TRBV6-5 | TRBD2 | TGTGCCAGCAGTTACACTCTAGCGGCCAACAATGAGCAGTTCTTC | CASSYTLAANNEQFF
medium-sized | TRBJ1-1 | TRBV6-5 | NA | TGTGCCAGCAGTTACGGCGGCACTGAAGCTTTCTTT | CASSYGGTEAFF
NA | TRBJ1-1 | TRBV19 | NA | TGTGCCAGTAGTCCACGACAAGACACTGAAGCTTTCTTT | CASSPRQDTEAFF
few | TRBJ1-5 | TRBV4-1 | TRBD1 | TGCGCCAGCAGCCCGACTGGACAGGGGAATCAGCCCCAGCATTTT | CASSPTGQGNQPQHF
NA | TRBJ1-2 | TRBV29-1 | TRBD1 | TGCAGCGTTCAAGGGGGCAGAATTTATGGCTACACCTTC | CSVQGGRIYGYTF
few | TRBJ1-2 | TRBV15 | NA | TGTGCCACCAGCCGGGAACGGGTTGAGTCAGTAGGCTACACCTTC | CATSRERVESVGYTF
NA | TRBJ2-1 | TRBV6-5 | TRBD2 | TGTGCCAGCAGTCCATCCACGTCTAGCGGGAATGAGCAGTTCTTC | CASSPSTSSGNEQFF
NA | TRBJ1-1 | TRBV30 | NA | TGTGCCTGGAGTGTAGAGTCCAGGCCTGAAGCTTTCTTT | CAWSVESRPEAFF
few | TRBJ2-7 | TRBV30 | TRBD1 | TGTGCCTGGATGCTAAGACAGGGGGCCTACGAGCAGTACTTC | CAWMLRQGAYEQYF
NA | TRBJ2-2 | TRBV11-3 | TRBD2 | TGTGCCAGCAGCTCCCTACGGGGGGCCGGGGAGCTGTTTTTT | CASSSLRGAGELFF
NA | TRBJ2-5 | TRBV25-1 | NA | TGTGCCAGCAGTGAATTCGGGGTTGAGACCCAGTACTTC | CASSEFGVETQYF
NA | TRBJ2-2 | TRBV30 | TRBD2 | TGTGCCTGGAGCCCGGGACTAGCGGGAGGGGAGCTGTTTTTT | CAWSPGLAGGELFF
few | TRBJ2-7 | TRBV10-3 | NA | TGTGCCACCCAGGGGGGAGGGAGAGGCTACGAGCAGTACTTC | CATQGGGRGYEQYF
NA | TRBJ1-1 | TRBV5-1 | NA | TGCGCCAGCAGCTGGTCGGTGAACACTGAAGCTTTCTTT | CASSWSVNTEAFF
few | TRBJ2-7 | TRBV4-3 | NA | TGCGCCAGCAGCCAAGGAGGGGCCTACGAGCAGTACTTC | CASSQGGAYEQYF
few | TRBJ2-5 | TRBV5-1 | TRBD2 | TGCGCCAGCAGATCCCTTACTAGCGCCCAAGAGACCCAGTACTTC | CASRSLTSAQETQYF
once | TRBJ1-1 | TRBV14 | NA | TGTGCCAGCAGCCAAGAAGAATGGCCCCGAACTGAAGCTTTCTTT | CASSQEEWPRTEAFF
NA | TRBJ1-1 | TRBV4-3 | NA | TGCGCCAGCAGCCAAGATCCGGAGAACACTGAAGCTTTCTTT | CASSQDPENTEAFF
NA | TRBJ2-3 | TRBV27 | NA | TGTGCGACCGGCAGGATCACAGATACGCAGTATTTT | CATGRITDTQYF
NA | TRBJ2-7 | TRBV30 | TRBD1 | TGTGCCTGGAGTCCCGGGGTAGGGACAGGGTTCTACGAGCAGTACTTC | CAWSPGVGTGFYEQYF
NA | TRBJ1-2 | TRBV6-6 | NA | TGTGCCAGCAGTTACTCCGTATTGAGGGGCTATGGCTACACCTTC | CASSYSVLRGYGYTF
NA | TRBJ1-2 | TRBV29-1 | NA | TGCAGCGTTGTAAGCGGGCAGGATGGGGGGCCCCCTAACTATGGCTACACCTTC | CSVVSGQDGGPPNYGYTF
few | TRBJ2-7 | TRBV7-9 | TRBD1 | TGTGCCAGCAGCCCCCCGGGGACAGGGGTTTCCTACGAGCAGTACTTC | CASSPPGTGVSYEQYF
NA | TRBJ1-2 | TRBV20-1 | NA | TGCAGTGCCCTTAAGGCTCAGGGTGTCAGCTTC | CSALKAQGVSF
NA | TRBJ1-2 | TRBV6-6 | NA | TGTGCCAGCAGGCAGACAACCAGCTATGGCTACACCTTC | CASRQTTSYGYTF
NA | TRBJ2-3 | TRBV28 | TRBD2 | TGTGCCAGCAGTTTCCCCAGACTAGCGTTCACAGATACGCAGTATTTT | CASSFPRLAFTDTQYF